This T cell receptor beta chain derives from a study of blood T cells in healthy people across ages. A second PCR of 7 to 11 cycles used a sample-barcoded 5' primer and a J-beta primer mix. TCRdb recomputed calls from the 5' RACE reads with MiXCR, one row per CDR3 protein. The table includes about a million distinct CDR3 sequences, around two fifths detected once. Germline loops: CDR1 SGHRS, CDR2 YFSETQ. This CDR3 spans 16 amino acids. The V end lost 0 bases, the J end lost 3 bases, and 15 bases lay between the germline ends. This clonotype came up a few times. The chain combines TRBV5-1 with TRBJ1-1; a possible D gene is TRBD1 (6 bases). Sequenced: blood. This sequence originates from a man younger than 35 in good health. The chain's CDR3 is CASSLAVGQSYTEAFF. The CDR3 nucleotides read TGCGCCAGCAGCTTGGCCGTAGGACAGTCCTACACTGAAGCTTTCTTT. The full variable domain, with the rest looked up from reference TRBV5-1 and TRBJ1-1, is KAGVTQTPRYLIKTRGQQVTLSCSPISGHRSVSWYQQTPGQGLQFLFEYFSETQRNKGNFPGRFSGRQFSNSRSEMNVSTLELGDSALYLCASSLAVGQSYTEAFFGQGTRLTVV.